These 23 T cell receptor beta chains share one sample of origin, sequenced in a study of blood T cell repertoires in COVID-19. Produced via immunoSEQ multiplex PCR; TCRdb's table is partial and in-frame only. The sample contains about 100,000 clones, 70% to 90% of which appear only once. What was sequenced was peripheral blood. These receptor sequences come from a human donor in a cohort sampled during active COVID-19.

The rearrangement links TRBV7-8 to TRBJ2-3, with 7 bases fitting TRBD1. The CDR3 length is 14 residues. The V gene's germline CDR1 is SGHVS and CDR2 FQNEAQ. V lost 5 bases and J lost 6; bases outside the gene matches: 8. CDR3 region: CASSADRVPDTQYF. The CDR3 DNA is TGTGCCAGCAGCGCCGACAGGGTACCCGATACGCAGTATTTT.

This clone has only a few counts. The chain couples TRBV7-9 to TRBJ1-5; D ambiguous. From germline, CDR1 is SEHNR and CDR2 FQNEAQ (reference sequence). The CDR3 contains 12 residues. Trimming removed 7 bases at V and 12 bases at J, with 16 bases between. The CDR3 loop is CASTSGSGVQHF. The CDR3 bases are TGTGCCAGCACCTCGGGCAGCGGAGTCCAGCATTTT.

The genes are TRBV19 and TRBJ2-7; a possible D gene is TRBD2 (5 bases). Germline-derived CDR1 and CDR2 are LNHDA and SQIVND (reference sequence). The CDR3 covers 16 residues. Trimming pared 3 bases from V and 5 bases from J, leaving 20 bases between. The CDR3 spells CASSMRGRNIFDEQYF. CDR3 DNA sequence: TGTGCCAGTAGTATGCGTGGGAGAAATATCTTCGACGAGCAGTACTTC.

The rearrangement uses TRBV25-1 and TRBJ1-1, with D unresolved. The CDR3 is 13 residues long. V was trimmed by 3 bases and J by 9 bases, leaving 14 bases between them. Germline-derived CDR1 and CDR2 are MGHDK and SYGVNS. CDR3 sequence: CASSDPAAVQAFF. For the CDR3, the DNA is TGTGCCAGCAGTGATCCGGCGGCAGTACAAGCTTTCTTT. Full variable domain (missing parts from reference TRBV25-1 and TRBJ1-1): EADIYQTPRYLVIGTGKKITLECSQTMGHDKMYWYQQDPGMELHLIHYSYGVNSTEKGDLSSESTVSRIRTEHFPLTLESARPSHTSQYLCASSDPAAVQAFFGQGTRLTVV.

CDR3 nucleotides: TGTGCCAGCAGACAACCGACTAGCGGGAGGGCCTGGTCGGATGAGCAGTTCTTC. Amino acids: CASRQPTSGRAWSDEQFF. The rearrangement joins TRBV28 to TRBJ2-1; 14 bases agree with TRBD2. J lost 8 bases, V lost 6 bases, and 15 bases had no gene match. This CDR3 is 18 amino acids long. CDR1 MDHEN and CDR2 SYDVKM come from the germline V gene.

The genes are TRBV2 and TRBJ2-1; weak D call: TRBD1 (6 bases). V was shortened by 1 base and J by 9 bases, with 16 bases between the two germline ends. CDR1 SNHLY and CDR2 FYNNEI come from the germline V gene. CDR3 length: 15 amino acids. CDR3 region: CASSEVQGSSSEQFF. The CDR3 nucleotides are TGTGCCAGCAGTGAAGTACAGGGTAGTTCCAGTGAGCAGTTCTTC.

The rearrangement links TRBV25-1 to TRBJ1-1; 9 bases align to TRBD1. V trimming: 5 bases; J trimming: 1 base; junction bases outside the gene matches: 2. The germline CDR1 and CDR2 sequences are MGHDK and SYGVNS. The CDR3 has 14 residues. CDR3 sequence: CASSHRGRNTEAFF. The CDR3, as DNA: TGTGCCAGCAGTCACAGGGGGCGGAACACTGAAGCTTTCTTT.

The CDR3 sequence: CASSPRTGEGTEAFF. The CDR3 bases are TGTGCCAGCTCACCCAGGACAGGGGAGGGCACTGAAGCTTTCTTT. The chain employs TRBV18 and TRBJ1-1; 9 nucleotides match TRBD1. V was clipped by 3 bases and J by 4 bases; unmatched bases: 6. Germline CDR1 reads KGHSH; CDR2 reads LQKENI. The CDR3 consists of 15 residues.

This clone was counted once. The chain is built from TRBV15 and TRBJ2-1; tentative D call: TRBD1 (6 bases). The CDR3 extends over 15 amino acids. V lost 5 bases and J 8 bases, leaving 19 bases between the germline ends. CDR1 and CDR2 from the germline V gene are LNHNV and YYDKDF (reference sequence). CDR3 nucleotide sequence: TGTGCCACCAGCGGGCAAACAGGGAGAGGCGATGAGCAGTTCTTC. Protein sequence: CATSGQTGRGDEQFF.

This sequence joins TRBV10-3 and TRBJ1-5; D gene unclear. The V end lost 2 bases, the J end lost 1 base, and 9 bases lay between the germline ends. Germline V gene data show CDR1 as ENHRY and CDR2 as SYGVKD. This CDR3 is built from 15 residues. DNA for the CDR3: TGTGCCATCAGTGAGCCGTCAGTAAGCAATCAGCCCCAGCATTTT. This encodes CAISEPSVSNQPQHF.

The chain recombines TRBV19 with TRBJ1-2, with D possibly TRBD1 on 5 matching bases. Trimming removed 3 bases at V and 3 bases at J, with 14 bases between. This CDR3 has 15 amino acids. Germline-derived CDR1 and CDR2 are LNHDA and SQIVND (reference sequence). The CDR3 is CASSIPGGADYGYTF. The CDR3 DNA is TGTGCCAGTAGTATTCCGGGGGGAGCTGACTATGGCTACACCTTC. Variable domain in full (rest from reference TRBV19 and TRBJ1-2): DGGITQSPKYLFRKEGQNVTLSCEQNLNHDAMYWYRQDPGQGLRLIYYSQIVNDFQKGDIAEGYSVSREKKESFPLTVTSAQKNPTAFYLCASSIPGGADYGYTFGSGTRLTVV.

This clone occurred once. In nucleotides, the CDR3 is TGTGCCAGTAGTGTTTCCGGGGGGTCTGGTGAAGCTTTCTTT. Translation: CASSVSGGSGEAFF. This rearrangement joins TRBV19 to TRBJ1-1; tentatively, D is TRBD1 (5 bases). This CDR3 has 14 amino acids. The V gene lost 5 bases and the J gene lost 7 bases, with 17 bases spanning the gap. Germline values: CDR1 LNHDA, CDR2 SQIVND (reference sequence).

In nucleotides, the CDR3 is TGTGCCAGCAGTACCGCGGGGGGGTCAGAGACCCAGTACTTC. It translates to CASSTAGGSETQYF. The chain combines TRBV7-8 with TRBJ2-5; TRBD2 matches 9 bases. From germline, CDR1 is SGHVS and CDR2 FQNEAQ. This CDR3 comprises 14 residues. With V trimmed by 6 bases and J by 4 bases, 6 bases remained unmatched.

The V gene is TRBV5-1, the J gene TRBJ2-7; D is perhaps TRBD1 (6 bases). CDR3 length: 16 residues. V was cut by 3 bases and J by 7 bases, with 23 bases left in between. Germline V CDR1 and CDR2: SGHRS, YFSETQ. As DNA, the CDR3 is TGCGCCAGCAGCTCAGACAGCACGAACAGGGTTTGGGAGCAGTACTTC. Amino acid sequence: CASSSDSTNRVWEQYF.

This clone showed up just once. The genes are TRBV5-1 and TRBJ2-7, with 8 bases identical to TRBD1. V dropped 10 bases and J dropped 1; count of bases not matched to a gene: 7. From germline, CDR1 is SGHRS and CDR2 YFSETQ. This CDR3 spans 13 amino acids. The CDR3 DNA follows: TGCGCCTGCGGGGACAGGCCATCCTACGAGCAGTACTTC. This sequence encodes CACGDRPSYEQYF.

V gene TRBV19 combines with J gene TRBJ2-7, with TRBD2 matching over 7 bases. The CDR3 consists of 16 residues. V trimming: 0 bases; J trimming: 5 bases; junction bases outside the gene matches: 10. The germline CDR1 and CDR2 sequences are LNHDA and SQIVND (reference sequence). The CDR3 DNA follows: TGTGCCAGTAGTATAGATTTTCGGACTAGTAAGAACGAGCAGTACTTC. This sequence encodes CASSIDFRTSKNEQYF.

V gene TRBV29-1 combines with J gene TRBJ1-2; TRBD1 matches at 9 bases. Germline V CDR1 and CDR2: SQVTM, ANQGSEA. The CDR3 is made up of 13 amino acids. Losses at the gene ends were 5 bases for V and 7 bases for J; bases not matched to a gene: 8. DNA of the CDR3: TGCAGCGTTCTGCTTACGGGACAGGGTGGCTACACCTTC. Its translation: CSVLLTGQGGYTF.

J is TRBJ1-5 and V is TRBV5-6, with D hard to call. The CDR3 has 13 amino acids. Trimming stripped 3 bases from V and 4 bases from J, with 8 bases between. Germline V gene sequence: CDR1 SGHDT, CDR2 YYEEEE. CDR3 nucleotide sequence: TGTGCCAGCAGCTCTTCCAGAAATCAGCCCCAGCATTTT. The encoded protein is CASSSSRNQPQHF.

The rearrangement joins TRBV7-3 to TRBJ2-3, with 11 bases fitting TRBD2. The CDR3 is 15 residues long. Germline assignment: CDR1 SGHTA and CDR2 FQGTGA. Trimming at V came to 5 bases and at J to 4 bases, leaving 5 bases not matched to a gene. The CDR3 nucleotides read TGTGCCAGCAGCACACTAGCGGGAGTCGCAGATACGCAGTATTTT. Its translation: CASSTLAGVADTQYF.

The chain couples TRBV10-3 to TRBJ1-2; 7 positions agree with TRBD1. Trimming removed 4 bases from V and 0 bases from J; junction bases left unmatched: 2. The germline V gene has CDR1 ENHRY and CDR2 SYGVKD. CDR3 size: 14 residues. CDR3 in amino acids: CAISGQGSNYGYTF. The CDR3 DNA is TGTGCCATCAGTGGACAGGGCTCTAACTATGGCTACACCTTC.

The CDR3 protein is CASSPSGQGRGYTF. As DNA, the CDR3 is TGTGCCAGCTCACCATCGGGACAGGGACGCGGCTACACCTTC. The rearrangement joins TRBV18 to TRBJ1-2; 9 nucleotides align to TRBD1. J was trimmed by 8 bases and V by 2 bases; bases with no gene match: 6. Germline V lookup: CDR1 KGHSH, CDR2 LQKENI. The CDR3 runs 14 residues.

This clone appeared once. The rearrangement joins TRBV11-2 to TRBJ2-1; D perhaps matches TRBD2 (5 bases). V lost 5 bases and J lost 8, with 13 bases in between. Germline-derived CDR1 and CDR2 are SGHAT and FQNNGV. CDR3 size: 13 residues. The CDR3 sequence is CASSQSGIHEQFF. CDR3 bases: TGTGCCAGCAGCCAGTCCGGGATCCATGAGCAGTTCTTC. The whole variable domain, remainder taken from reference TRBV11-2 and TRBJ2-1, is EAGVAQSPRYKIIEKRQSVAFWCNPISGHATLYWYQQILGQGPKLLIQFQNNGVVDDSQLPKDRFSAERLKGVDSTLKIQPAKLEDSAVYLCASSQSGIHEQFFGPGTRLTVL.

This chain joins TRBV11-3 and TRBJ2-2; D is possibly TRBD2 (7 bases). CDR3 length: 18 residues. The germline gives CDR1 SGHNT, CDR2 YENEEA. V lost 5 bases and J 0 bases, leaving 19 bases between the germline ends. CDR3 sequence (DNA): TGTGCCAGCAGCAGAGGGTTTGCGGGGGCTTCGAACACCGGGGAGCTGTTTTTT. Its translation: CASSRGFAGASNTGELFF. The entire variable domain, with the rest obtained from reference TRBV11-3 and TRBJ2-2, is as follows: EAGVVQSPRYKIIEKKQPVAFWCNPISGHNTLYWYLQNLGQGPELLIRYENEEAVDDSQLPKDRFSAERLKGVDSTLKIQPAELGDSAVYLCASSRGFAGASNTGELFFGEGSRLTVL.